This TCR beta chain was retrieved from a study of blood T cells in healthy people across ages. Study-wide results and limits: Diversity was higher, and naive CD4+ cells more numerous, in long-lived donors than in aged donors.

Primed by a sample-barcoded 5' primer and a J-beta primer mix, a second PCR proceeded for 7 to 11 cycles. Researchers report that a template-switch adaptor with 12 random nucleotides tagged each cDNA molecule. Per sample, CDR3-containing paired-end reads numbered at least 2.5 million. TCRdb fed the 5' RACE reads into MiXCR, producing one record per CDR3 protein. The sample lists around 1,500,000 distinct CDR3 sequences, about 30% occurring once. About this clonotype itself: What it recognizes is unknown.

Drawn from each donor were approximately 9.5 milliliters of peripheral blood. Sequences were obtained from blood. The receptor was derived from a young woman in good health.

The CDR3 is CSARAGRNTEAFF. The CDR3 coding sequence is TGCAGTGCTCGCGCGGGGAGGAACACTGAAGCTTTCTTT. The chain couples TRBV20-1 to TRBJ1-1; no clear D gene. Trimming took off 5 bases at V and 1 base at J, with 11 bases between the two ends. From germline, CDR1 is DFQATT and CDR2 SNEGSKA (reference sequence). CDR3 size: 13 residues.